These T cell receptor beta chains were read from a single sample in a study of cytomegalovirus exposure and HLA in healthy donors. Measured with immunoSEQ multiplex PCR; TCRdb has only the in-frame clones, and not every one. The sample has about 94,000 clones, roughly three fifths seen once. The specimen was PBMCs. These receptors all come from a young man in good health and CMV-seronegative. The CDR3 runs from the conserved cysteine through the conserved F or W. Fields, in order: clone size, V gene, D gene, J gene, CDR3 protein, CDR3 DNA. The D gene is left open where the match is weak. Some rows mark clone size as missing; the rest say once, few, many or name a class of expanded clone.

once	TRBV15	.	TRBJ1-2	CATSRGGPRTGHGYTF	TGTGCCACCAGCAGAGGAGGCCCCCGCACAGGGCATGGCTACACCTTC
.	TRBV5-5	.	TRBJ2-3	CASLGPGSDTQYF	TGTGCCAGCCTCGGCCCAGGCTCAGATACGCAGTATTTT
.	TRBV27	.	TRBJ1-2	CASSSDDGNYGYTF	TGTGCCAGCAGTTCCGACGACGGGAACTATGGCTACACCTTC
few	TRBV5-1	.	TRBJ2-7	CASSSTGDSYEQYF	TGCGCCAGCAGCTCGACGGGAGACTCCTACGAGCAGTACTTC
.	TRBV2	TRBD1	TRBJ1-1	CASSGQGKTEAFF	TGTGCCAGCAGTGGACAGGGGAAGACTGAAGCTTTCTTT
.	TRBV4-2	TRBD2	TRBJ2-7	CASSQATGTSGYEQYF	TGTGCCAGCAGCCAGGCCACCGGGACTAGCGGGTACGAGCAGTACTTC
few	TRBV6-4	TRBD2	TRBJ2-1	CASSDSIREGHNEQFF	TGTGCCAGCAGTGACTCGATCCGGGAGGGCCACAATGAGCAGTTCTTC
once	TRBV28	TRBD1	TRBJ1-5	CASSSLSTGGGIQPQHF	TGTGCCAGCAGTTCCCTTTCCACAGGGGGGGGTATTCAGCCCCAGCATTTT
.	TRBV4-2	TRBD1	TRBJ2-7	CASSQVAWGQLEQYF	TGTGCCAGCAGCCAAGTTGCTTGGGGACAGCTCGAGCAGTACTTC
.	TRBV19	.	TRBJ1-2	CASGRPPGYGYTF	TGTGCCAGTGGGAGACCGCCCGGCTATGGCTACACCTTC
.	TRBV11-2	.	TRBJ1-5	CASSLDQGFQPQHF	TGTGCCAGCAGCTTAGATCAGGGATTCCAGCCCCAGCATTTT
.	TRBV21-1	.	TRBJ1-2	CASSKFAGSYGCTF	.
.	TRBV9	TRBD1	TRBJ2-5	CASSVGAGGGWETQYF	TGTGCCAGCAGCGTAGGGGCAGGGGGTGGGTGGGAGACCCAGTACTTC
.	TRBV6-6	TRBD2	TRBJ2-5	CASSYRSGGAVTQYF	TGTGCCAGCAGTTACCGTAGCGGGGGGGCTGTGACCCAGTACTTC
.	TRBV5-4	TRBD2	TRBJ2-2	CASSSRTSGVNTGELFF	TGTGCCAGCAGCTCCCGGACTAGCGGGGTGAACACCGGGGAGCTGTTTTTT
.	TRBV9	.	TRBJ1-1	CASSVGQGLGTEAFF	TGTGCCAGCAGCGTAGGGCAGGGCCTAGGCACTGAAGCTTTCTTT
few	TRBV5-1	.	TRBJ1-2	CASSYGDGRSGYTF	TGCGCCAGCAGCTACGGGGATGGGAGAAGTGGCTACACCTTC
.	TRBV5-1	.	TRBJ1-5	CASSLGDYSNQPQHF	TGCGCCAGCAGCTTGGGAGACTATAGCAATCAGCCCCAGCATTTT
.	TRBV27	.	TRBJ2-7	CASSLSPEVEQYF	TGTGCCAGCAGTTTGTCCCCTGAGGTGGAGCAGTACTTC
once	TRBV7-9	.	TRBJ1-4	CASSLGSGRNEKLFF	TGTGCCAGCAGCTTAGGCTCGGGGAGGAATGAAAAACTGTTTTTT
once	TRBV4-3	TRBD2	TRBJ2-5	CASSRRLAGERETQYF	TGCGCCAGCAGCCGGAGACTAGCGGGGGAGCGGGAGACCCAGTACTTC
once	TRBV7-2	.	TRBJ1-5	CASSLGQNNQPQHF	TGTGCCAGCAGCTTAGGGCAGAACAATCAGCCCCAGCATTTT
few	TRBV5-1	TRBD2	TRBJ2-7	CASSLGAFWAGDNEQYF	TGCGCCAGCAGCTTGGGGGCCTTTTGGGCGGGAGACAACGAGCAGTACTTC
.	TRBV29-1	TRBD1	TRBJ2-3	CSVGRGSDTQYF	TGCAGCGTTGGCAGGGGGTCAGATACGCAGTATTTT
.	TRBV30	.	TRBJ2-5	CAWSVASVGTQYF	TGTGCCTGGAGTGTAGCTAGCGTTGGGACCCAGTACTTC
.	TRBV9	.	TRBJ2-2	CASSVVSTGELFF	TGTGCCAGCAGCGTAGTTAGCACCGGGGAGCTGTTTTTT
.	TRBV29-1	TRBD2	TRBJ2-1	CSARYGGGARFNEQFF	TGCAGCGCCAGGTACGGGGGGGGCGCTAGGTTTAATGAGCAGTTCTTC
once	TRBV18	.	TRBJ1-1	CASSRGNTEAFF	TGTGCCAGCTCCCGAGGGAACACTGAAGCTTTCTTT
.	TRBV7-3	TRBD2	TRBJ2-3	CASSLELSAGGPDTQYF	TGTGCCAGCAGCTTAGAGCTGTCGGCGGGAGGGCCGGATACGCAGTATTTT
.	TRBV18	.	TRBJ1-1	CASSPQGVNTEAFF	TGTGCCAGCTCACCACAGGGGGTGAACACTGAAGCTTTCTTT
once	TRBV5-1	.	TRBJ1-2	CASSLGSTSPYGYTF	TGCGCCAGCAGCTTGGGGTCGACATCTCCTTATGGCTACACCTTC
.	TRBV13	TRBD2	TRBJ2-1	CASSKEGLAGLGSYNEQFF	TGTGCCAGCAGCAAAGAGGGACTAGCGGGCCTGGGCTCCTACAATGAGCAGTTCTTC